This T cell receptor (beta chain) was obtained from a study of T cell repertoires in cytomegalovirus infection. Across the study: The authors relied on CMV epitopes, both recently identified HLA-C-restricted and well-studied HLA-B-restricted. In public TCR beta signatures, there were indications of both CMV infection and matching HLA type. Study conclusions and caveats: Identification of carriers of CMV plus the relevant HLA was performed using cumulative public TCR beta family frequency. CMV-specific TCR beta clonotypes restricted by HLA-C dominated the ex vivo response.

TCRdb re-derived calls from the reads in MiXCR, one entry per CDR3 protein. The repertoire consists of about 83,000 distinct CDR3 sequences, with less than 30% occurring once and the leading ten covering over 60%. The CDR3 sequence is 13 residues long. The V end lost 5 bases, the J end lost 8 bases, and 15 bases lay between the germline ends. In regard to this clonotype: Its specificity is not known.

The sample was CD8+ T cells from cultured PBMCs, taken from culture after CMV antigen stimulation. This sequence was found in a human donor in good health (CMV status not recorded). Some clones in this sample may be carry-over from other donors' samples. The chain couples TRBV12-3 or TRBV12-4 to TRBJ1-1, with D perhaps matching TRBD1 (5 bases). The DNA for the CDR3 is TGTGCCAGCAGTACCTATCTCGGGGACGAAGCTTTCTTT. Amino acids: CASSTYLGDEAFF.